This TCR beta chain was identified in a study of beta chain features in type 1 diabetes. The study, taken as a whole, reports: Shortening of TCRB CDR3s, moderate but significant, appeared in all four CD4+ subsets of Type 1 diabetes patients.

Sorted cells reached over 95% purity in every population. Germline V gene data show CDR1 as SGHKS and CDR2 as YYEKEE (reference sequence). The V end lost 4 bases, the J end lost 1 base, and 8 bases lay between the germline ends. The CDR3 consists of 13 residues. Note on this clone: Its antigen is still unknown.

Expressed TCRB transcripts were sequenced after all isolated RNA was converted to cDNA. Produced via immunoSEQ multiplex PCR; TCRdb's table is partial and in-frame only. Of more than 110,000 clones in the sample, about 7% were seen once. The rearrangement joins TRBV5-5 to TRBJ1-1, with D tentatively TRBD1 (6 bases). The specimen was central memory CD4+ T cells from blood. The clonotype comes from a woman younger than 45 in good health. For the CDR3, the DNA is TGTGCCAGCAGCCTACAGGGGAACACTGAAGCTTTCTTT. It translates to CASSLQGNTEAFF. The full variable domain, with the rest looked up from reference TRBV5-5 and TRBJ1-1, is DAGVTQSPTHLIKTRGQQVTLRCSPISGHKSVSWYQQVLGQGPQFIFQYYEKEERGRGNFPDRFSARQFPNYSSELNVNALLLGDSALYLCASSLQGNTEAFFGQGTRLTVV.